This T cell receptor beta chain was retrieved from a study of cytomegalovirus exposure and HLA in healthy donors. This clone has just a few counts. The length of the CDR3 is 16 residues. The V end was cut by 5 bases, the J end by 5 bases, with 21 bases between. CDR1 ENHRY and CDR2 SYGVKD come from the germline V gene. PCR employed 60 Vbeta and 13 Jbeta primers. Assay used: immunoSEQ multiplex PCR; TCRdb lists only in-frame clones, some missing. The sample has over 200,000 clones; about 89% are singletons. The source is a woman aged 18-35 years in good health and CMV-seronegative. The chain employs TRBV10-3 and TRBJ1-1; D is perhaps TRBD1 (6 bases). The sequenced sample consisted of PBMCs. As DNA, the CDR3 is TGTGCCATCAGTTTCGGAAGGGGGGGCGCGGATACTGAAGCTTTCTTT. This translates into CAISFGRGGADTEAFF.